A single sample gave rise to the 22 T cell receptor beta chains below, sequenced in a study of graft-versus-host responses after intestinal transplantation. For these TCRs, the target antigens are not known. Here immunoSEQ multiplex PCR was the method, and the copy in TCRdb shows in-frame clones only, minus some. This sample has 73,000 or so clones; about 90% occur once, and the top ten carry less than 5%. Material: unstimulated CD8+ T cells sorted from spleen or lymph node cells, obtained before transplant. The source is a human donor who was the organ donor for an intestinal transplant.

This rearrangement joins TRBV29-1 to TRBJ2-3, with D possibly TRBD1 on 5 matching bases. The CDR3 covers 12 residues. Trimming pared 1 base from V and 7 bases from J, leaving 9 bases between. The germline CDR1 and CDR2 sequences are SQVTM and ANQGSEA. The CDR3 here is CSVEGGPHTQYF. CDR3 nucleotide sequence: TGCAGCGTTGAAGGGGGCCCCCATACGCAGTATTTT.

The V gene is TRBV9, the J gene TRBJ1-1; 7 nucleotides match TRBD1. Germline V gene lookup returns CDR1 SGDLS and CDR2 YYNGEE. V was pared by 0 bases and J by 6 bases, with 2 bases of the junction left unmatched. The CDR3 covers 13 residues. CDR3 DNA sequence: TGTGCCAGCAGCGTAGAGACAGGGTCTGAAGCTTTCTTT. Amino acid sequence: CASSVETGSEAFF.

The genes are TRBV2 and TRBJ1-2, with unresolved D. Germline CDR1 and CDR2: SNHLY and FYNNEI. The CDR3 runs to 16 residues. The ends were cut back, 4 bases at V and 1 base at J, with 16 bases in the middle. The CDR3 region has the DNA TGTGCCAGCAGTGTGACTCGGCCTCCACTTAACTATGGCTACACCTTC. This codes for CASSVTRPPLNYGYTF.

The chain employs TRBV2 and TRBJ1-5, with D possibly TRBD1 on 6 matching bases. The CDR3 covers 13 residues. V lost 3 bases and J 6 bases, leaving 9 bases between the germline ends. Germline lookup yields CDR1 SNHLY and CDR2 FYNNEI. Here the CDR3 reads CASSDLQGQPQHF. The CDR3 DNA sequence: TGTGCCAGCAGTGATTTACAGGGTCAGCCCCAGCATTTT. The full variable domain, its missing parts supplied by reference TRBV2 and TRBJ1-5, is EPEVTQTPSHQVTQMGQEVILRCVPISNHLYFYWYRQILGQKVEFLVSFYNNEISEKSEIFDDQFSVERPDGSNFTLKIRSTKLEDSAMYFCASSDLQGQPQHFGDGTRLSIL.

The genes are TRBV27 and TRBJ2-1; 10 bases align to TRBD1. The CDR3 runs 14 residues. With V trimmed by 6 bases and J by 7 bases, 6 bases remained unmatched. Germline V gives CDR1 MNHEY, CDR2 SMNVEV (reference sequence). For the CDR3, the DNA is TGTGCCAGCAGCAATCCGGGACAGGGGAATGAGCAGTTCTTC. Translated: CASSNPGQGNEQFF.

The rearrangement links TRBV29-1 to TRBJ2-1, with D possibly being TRBD2 (6 bases). V gave up 5 bases and J gave up 6 bases, with 17 bases separating them. This CDR3 is built from 14 residues. Germline CDR1 SQVTM, CDR2 ANQGSEA. DNA for the CDR3: TGCAGCGTTTGGGACGCGGGGATGGGCAATGAGCAGTTCTTC. Translation: CSVWDAGMGNEQFF.

V and J are TRBV27 and TRBJ1-1; a weak D match, TRBD1 (5 bases). Trimming cost V 5 bases and J 8 bases, with 12 bases left between them. The germline V gene encodes CDR1 MNHEY and CDR2 SMNVEV (reference sequence). The length of the CDR3 is 12 residues. CDR3 in amino acids: CASSPGTTEAFF. The CDR3 DNA reads TGTGCCAGCAGTCCAGGGACTACAGAAGCTTTCTTT.

The chain employs TRBV5-4 and TRBJ1-1; 9 nucleotides match TRBD1. This CDR3 is built from 15 residues. Germline V gene lookup returns CDR1 SGHNT and CDR2 YYREEE (reference sequence). V lost 3 bases to trimming and J lost 1 base; unmatched junction nucleotides: 4. The chain's CDR3 is CASSSPGQGNTEAFF. The CDR3 region has the DNA TGTGCCAGCAGCTCGCCGGGACAGGGGAACACTGAAGCTTTCTTT.

The V call is TRBV2, the J call TRBJ2-7, with D possibly matching TRBD2 (6 bases). The V and J ends lost 3 bases and 1 base respectively, with 7 bases between them. Germline V gives CDR1 SNHLY, CDR2 FYNNEI. The CDR3 covers 13 residues. Written as DNA, the CDR3 is TGTGCCAGCAGTGATGGACTATCCTACGAGCAGTACGTC. Protein: CASSDGLSYEQYV.

This rearrangement joins TRBV5-6 to TRBJ1-2; a possible D gene is TRBD1 (6 bases). Germline V lookup: CDR1 SGHDT, CDR2 YYEEEE. This CDR3 comprises 12 residues. The V end was cut by 5 bases, the J end by 3 bases, with 8 bases between. The CDR3 here is CASSKGDYGYTF. The CDR3 nucleotides are TGTGCCAGCAGTAAGGGGGACTATGGCTACACCTTC.

The rearrangement joins TRBV5-6 to TRBJ2-1, with a tentative D call TRBD2 (6 bases). The V end was cut by 2 bases, the J end by 4 bases, with 10 bases between. This CDR3 contains 14 residues. The germline V gene has CDR1 SGHDT and CDR2 YYEEEE. The CDR3, as DNA: TGTGCCAGCAGCTTTGGGGGGACGTACAATGAGCAGTTCTTC. It codes for CASSFGGTYNEQFF.

The chain is built from TRBV11-1 and TRBJ1-1; possibly TRBD1 for D (5 bases). This CDR3 region has 13 residues. The ends were cut back, 4 bases at V and 6 bases at J, with 12 bases in the middle. Looked up from germline, CDR1 is SGHAT and CDR2 is FQDESV (reference sequence). The CDR3 sequence: CASSYPGGPEAFF. In DNA, the CDR3 is TGTGCCAGCAGCTACCCCGGGGGACCTGAAGCTTTCTTT. The whole variable domain, filled in from reference TRBV11-1 and TRBJ1-1, reads EAEVAQSPRYKITEKSQAVAFWCDPISGHATLYWYRQILGQGPELLVQFQDESVVDDSQLPKDRFSAERLKGVDSTLKIQPAELGDSAMYLCASSYPGGPEAFFGQGTRLTVV.

The chain recombines TRBV6-1 with TRBJ2-7, with TRBD2 as a possible D gene (6 bases). Germline V gene sequence: CDR1 MNHNS, CDR2 SASEGT. V was pared by 4 bases and J by 6 bases, with 19 bases between. The CDR3 extends over 15 amino acids. The chain's CDR3 is CASSVPPGGMSEQYV. The DNA for the CDR3 is TGTGCCAGCAGTGTTCCCCCCGGAGGGATGAGCGAGCAGTACGTC.

The chain has TRBV30 and TRBJ1-4, with D hard to call. V was cut by 0 bases and J by 3 bases, with 11 bases left in between. Germline-derived CDR1 and CDR2 are GTSNPN and SVGIG (reference sequence). The CDR3 consists of 15 residues. CDR3 in DNA: TGTGCCTGGAGTGTACTGAACAGCCCTAATGAAAAACTGTTTTTT. Amino acids: CAWSVLNSPNEKLFF.

In its sample, this clone was seen a few times. The chain has TRBV28 and TRBJ2-2; 10 nucleotides align to TRBD1. V lost 5 bases, J lost 3 bases, and 9 bases stayed unmatched. Germline V CDR1 and CDR2: MDHEN, SYDVKM. This CDR3 is 17 amino acids long. The DNA for the CDR3 is TGTGCCAGCAGTAACCCTCGACAGGGGGCATACACCGGGGAGCTGTTTTTT. As protein: CASSNPRQGAYTGELFF.

The V gene is TRBV10-3, the J gene TRBJ1-4; 9 nucleotides agree with TRBD1. CDR1 and CDR2 (germline): ENHRY, SYGVKD. The CDR3 is 17 residues long. Trimming at V came to 1 base and at J to 0 bases, leaving 3 bases not matched to a gene. CDR3 sequence reads: CAISEFRTGATNEKLFF. The CDR3 DNA sequence: TGTGCCATCAGTGAGTTCCGGACAGGGGCAACTAATGAAAAACTGTTTTTT.

CDR3 in amino acids: CATREDNRVKTGELFF. Written as DNA, the CDR3 is TGTGCCACCAGAGAAGATAACCGGGTCAAGACCGGGGAGCTGTTTTTT. The chain has TRBV15 and TRBJ2-2; no clear D. V was clipped by 6 bases and J by 5 bases, with 19 bases between them. Germline V lookup: CDR1 LNHNV, CDR2 YYDKDF (reference sequence). CDR3 size: 16 residues. The whole variable domain, filled in from reference TRBV15 and TRBJ2-2, reads DAMVIQNPRYQVTQFGKPVTLSCSQTLNHNVMYWYQQKSSQAPKLLFHYYDKDFNNEADTPDNFQSRRPNTSFCFLDIRSPGLGDTAMYLCATREDNRVKTGELFFGEGSRLTVL.

The chain links TRBV7-9 to TRBJ2-2; 8 nucleotides match TRBD1. Trimming at V came to 4 bases and at J to 6 bases, leaving 4 bases not matched to a gene. This CDR3 contains 14 residues. Per the germline V gene, CDR1 is SEHNR and CDR2 is FQNEAQ (reference sequence). CDR3 in amino acids: CASSWQGAAGELFF. DNA of the CDR3: TGTGCCAGCAGCTGGCAGGGGGCTGCCGGGGAGCTGTTTTTT. The variable domain in full, completed from reference TRBV7-9 and TRBJ2-2, reads DTGVSQNPRHKITKRGQNVTFRCDPISEHNRLYWYRQTLGQGPEFLTYFQNEAQLEKSRLLSDRFSAERPKGSFSTLEIQRTEQGDSAMYLCASSWQGAAGELFFGEGSRLTVL.

The genes are TRBV4-2 and TRBJ2-1, with 10 bases identical to TRBD2. Germline V CDR1 and CDR2: LGHNA, YNFKEQ. Unmatched junction bases numbered 4, after V lost 5 bases and J lost 3 bases. This CDR3 is built from 15 residues. This CDR3 is CASSTRLAGYNEQFF. CDR3 nucleotides: TGTGCCAGCAGCACCCGACTAGCGGGCTACAATGAGCAGTTCTTC.

This chain joins TRBV28 and TRBJ1-2; D not resolved. This CDR3 is built from 13 residues. CDR1 is MDHEN, CDR2 SYDVKM, per germline. V lost 4 bases and J lost 3, with 9 bases in between. Here the CDR3 DNA reads TGTGCCAGCAGTTGGGCGCAGGACTATGGCTACACCTTC. This codes for CASSWAQDYGYTF.

The V call is TRBV19, the J call TRBJ2-5, with TRBD2 matching over 9 bases. Trimming at V came to 3 bases and at J to 1 base, leaving 6 bases not matched to a gene. The CDR3 sequence is 16 residues long. Germline CDR1 reads LNHDA; CDR2 reads SQIVND (reference sequence). For the CDR3, the DNA is TGTGCCAGTAGTATTTCGCTAGCGGGACCCCAAGAGACCCAGTACTTC. This sequence encodes CASSISLAGPQETQYF.

The CDR3 region is CASRKSTGDAEAFF. In DNA, the CDR3 is TGTGCCAGCAGGAAATCGACAGGGGACGCTGAAGCTTTCTTT. This chain links TRBV6-5 with TRBJ1-1; 8 positions match TRBD1. The V gene end was trimmed by 6 bases and the J gene end by 6 bases; junction bases not matched to a gene: 9. Germline V gene data show CDR1 as MNHEY and CDR2 as SVGAGI. This CDR3 region has 14 residues.